This T cell receptor (beta chain) was identified during a study of cytomegalovirus exposure and HLA in healthy donors. Findings and caveats of the study: Earlier results showed most TCR beta V segments being productive about 90% or about 30% of the time. Researchers left out some V segments, among them TRBV6-2 and TRBV6-3, as indistinguishable. As a later analysis showed, a missense DCLRE1C variant was linked to trimming of TCR beta V- and J-genes.

A remark on this clone: Its specificity is not known.

The V gene's germline CDR1 is SGHAT and CDR2 FQNNGV. CDR3 length: 14 amino acids. V lost 2 bases, J lost 1 base, and 8 bases lay in between. The PCR ran on 60 Vbeta and 13 Jbeta primers. Here immunoSEQ multiplex PCR was the method, and the copy in TCRdb shows in-frame clones only, minus some. The data contain over 90,000 clones, 60% to 75% of them singletons. This sequence was found in a woman in her 70s in good health and CMV-seropositive. This chain uses TRBV11-2 with TRBJ1-1; a weak D match, TRBD1 (5 bases). Sequenced material: PBMCs. This CDR3 is CASSLRGRNTEAFF. CDR3 DNA: TGTGCCAGCAGCTTACGGGGGAGGAACACTGAAGCTTTCTTT.